The subject of this entry is one TCR beta chain. This entry belongs to a study of T cells in tuberculosis. The table came from immunoSEQ multiplex PCR; TCRdb's copy has only in-frame clones and leaves some out. The sample contains around 26,000 clones, around nine tenths of which appear only once. The CDR3 runs 19 residues. Per germline, CDR1 SGHNT and CDR2 YYREEE (reference sequence). V shed 4 bases and J shed 3 bases, with 27 bases lying between them. This receptor was obtained from a donor aged 10 to 29 with latent tuberculosis or without tuberculosis infection. Some clones in this sample may be carry-over from other donors' samples. The gene calls are TRBV5-4 and TRBJ2-3; maybe TRBD2 (6 bases). Material: PBMCs. The CDR3, as DNA: TGTGCCAGCAGCCCGCCGGGACTCGAGATCATACAATTTACAGATACGCAGTATTTT. Translated, it gives CASSPPGLEIIQFTDTQYF.